The 22 T cell receptor beta chains presented below share a single source sample, sequenced in a study of cytomegalovirus exposure and HLA in healthy donors. The PCR contained 60 Vbeta and 13 Jbeta primers. TCRdb's table, derived via immunoSEQ multiplex PCR, lists solely in-frame clones and lacks some. Of tens of thousands of clones in the sample, around 75% were seen once. Sequences were obtained from PBMCs. The receptors derive from a woman aged 40 to 49 in good health and CMV-seropositive.

The V call is TRBV7-2, the J call TRBJ2-7, with 7 bases fitting TRBD2. V lost 2 bases to trimming and J lost 2 bases; unmatched junction nucleotides: 0. Germline lookup yields CDR1 SGHTA and CDR2 FQGNSA. The CDR3 is 13 residues long. This CDR3 reads CASSLTSAYEQYF. CDR3 nucleotide sequence: TGTGCCAGCAGCTTAACTAGCGCCTACGAGCAGTACTTC. Based on the CDR3 plus reference TRBV7-2 and TRBJ2-7, the full variable domain is GAGVSQSPSNKVTEKGKDVELRCDPISGHTALYWYRQSLGQGLEFLIYFQGNSAPDKSGLPSDRFSAERTGGSVSTLTIQRTQQEDSAVYLCASSLTSAYEQYFGPGTRLTVT.

The J gene is TRBJ1-2, the V gene TRBV10-3, with 8 bases lining up with TRBD1. The junction had 6 bases not matched to a gene; V was cut back by 2 bases and J by 4 bases. This CDR3 contains 15 residues. Per the germline V gene, CDR1 is ENHRY and CDR2 is SYGVKD. The CDR3 sequence: CAISEPGQGSYGYTF. Written as DNA, the CDR3 is TGTGCCATCAGTGAGCCCGGACAGGGTTCCTATGGCTACACCTTC.

This sequence joins TRBV5-1 and TRBJ1-5; no clear D gene. Germline V gives CDR1 SGHRS, CDR2 YFSETQ. This CDR3 spans 14 amino acids. Between the trimmed V and J ends, which lost 1 base and 5 bases, there was a span of 10 bases. CDR3 DNA: TGCGCCAGCAGCTTGACACCCATCGATCAGCCCCAGCATTTT. Its translation is CASSLTPIDQPQHF.

This clone occurred a few times. V is TRBV6-1 and J is TRBJ2-7, with 10 bases identical to TRBD1. The CDR3 runs 14 residues. CDR1 and CDR2 (germline): MNHNS, SASEGT. V shed 8 bases and J 8 bases; nucleotides not matched to a gene: 12. The CDR3 protein is CASCAGTGDGQQYF. The DNA for the CDR3 is TGTGCCAGCTGCGCCGGGACAGGGGATGGTCAGCAGTACTTC.

This chain's CDR3 is CASSLGGGQETQYF. For the CDR3, the DNA is TGCGCCAGCAGCTTGGGAGGCGGCCAAGAGACCCAGTACTTC. This rearrangement joins TRBV5-1 to TRBJ2-5, with D uncertain. The CDR3 runs 14 residues. V shed 0 bases and J shed 1 base, with 7 bases lying between them. Germline lookup yields CDR1 SGHRS and CDR2 YFSETQ. The whole variable domain, filled in from reference TRBV5-1 and TRBJ2-5, reads KAGVTQTPRYLIKTRGQQVTLSCSPISGHRSVSWYQQTPGQGLQFLFEYFSETQRNKGNFPGRFSGRQFSNSRSEMNVSTLELGDSALYLCASSLGGGQETQYFGPGTRLLVL.

This clone was seen a handful of times. V gene TRBV28 combines with J gene TRBJ1-5, with D perhaps TRBD1 (6 bases). The CDR3 consists of 15 residues. Trimming removed 2 bases from V and 7 bases from J, with 15 bases in between. Germline CDR1 MDHEN, CDR2 SYDVKM. The CDR3 loop is CASSLAAGASQPQHF. The CDR3 coding sequence is TGTGCCAGCAGTTTAGCGGCAGGGGCGAGCCAGCCCCAGCATTTT.

J is TRBJ1-2 and V is TRBV19; possibly TRBD1 for D (5 bases). The V end lost 3 bases, the J end lost 4 bases, and 15 bases lay between the germline ends. The CDR3 extends over 15 amino acids. From germline, CDR1 is LNHDA and CDR2 SQIVND (reference sequence). The CDR3 region has the DNA TGTGCCAGTAGTATTCCGGCGGGGGTACCCTATGGCTACACCTTC. It is translated as CASSIPAGVPYGYTF.

The chain joins TRBV4-3 to TRBJ1-1, with D tentatively TRBD1 (6 bases). Germline CDR1 is LGHNA and CDR2 is YSLEER. Trimming left V 3 bases short and J 7 bases short, with 15 bases between. The CDR3 runs to 14 residues. CDR3 loop: CASSQLGGAVEAFF. DNA of the CDR3: TGCGCCAGCAGCCAGTTAGGGGGAGCCGTTGAAGCTTTCTTT.

The chain carries TRBV27 and TRBJ1-1; unclear D gene. The germline V and J ends were trimmed by 3 bases and 5 bases, with 13 bases remaining between them. CDR3 length: 14 amino acids. Germline CDR1 reads MNHEY; CDR2 reads SMNVEV (reference sequence). CDR3 amino acids: CASSLTITGTEAFF. The CDR3 DNA reads TGTGCCAGCAGTTTGACCATAACGGGGACTGAAGCTTTCTTT.

With respect to this clone: One junction end does not reproduce the germline sequence, and a read error may be involved. Other nucleotide sequences in the sample specify the same CDR3. In DNA form, the CDR3 reads TGTGCCAGCAGCCAATTGGGGGCGCGGGCCAACACTGAAGCCTTCTTT. Translating it yields CASSQLGARANTEAFF. The J gene is TRBJ1-1, the V gene TRBV4-2; TRBD1 is a possible D gene (6 bases). The CDR3 is 16 residues long. CDR1 LGHNA and CDR2 YNFKEQ come from the germline V gene.

CDR3 loop: CASSPTQGVHSPLHF. The CDR3 coding sequence is TGTGCCAGCAGCCCAACACAGGGTGTGCATTCACCCCTCCACTTT. The chain couples TRBV27 to TRBJ1-6, with D perhaps TRBD1 (6 bases). CDR3 length: 15 residues. Germline V gives CDR1 MNHEY, CDR2 SMNVEV (reference sequence). Trimming removed 6 bases from V and 8 bases from J, with 17 bases in between.

The chain recombines TRBV2 with TRBJ1-2, with D maybe TRBD1 (6 bases). Germline-derived CDR1 and CDR2 are SNHLY and FYNNEI. The CDR3 covers 14 residues. V was pared by 9 bases and J by 6 bases, with 20 bases between. The CDR3 is CASEGETTSDGYTF. For the CDR3, the DNA is TGTGCCAGTGAGGGGGAGACTACGTCCGATGGCTACACCTTC.

The V and J genes are TRBV7-6 and TRBJ2-7, with D possibly TRBD2 on 5 matching bases. The CDR3 totals 18 residues. V gave up 1 base and J gave up 0 bases, with 19 bases separating them. Germline V gene data show CDR1 as SGHVS and CDR2 as FNYEAQ. This CDR3 is CASSLGYGQRDTSYEQYF. DNA for the CDR3: TGTGCCAGCAGCTTAGGGTATGGGCAACGGGATACCTCCTACGAGCAGTACTTC.

V and J are TRBV15 and TRBJ2-5, with TRBD1 identical over 8 bases. The CDR3 runs 16 residues. J gave up 4 bases and V 0 bases, and 7 bases lay outside the gene matches. Per germline, CDR1 LNHNV and CDR2 YYDKDF (reference sequence). The CDR3 reads CATSRDGQGAVETQYF. The CDR3, as DNA: TGTGCCACCAGCAGAGATGGGCAGGGGGCCGTAGAGACCCAGTACTTC.

The V call is TRBV15, the J call TRBJ1-3; D uncertain. The CDR3 has 18 residues. Germline CDR1 is LNHNV and CDR2 is YYDKDF (reference sequence). V was trimmed by 3 bases and J by 0 bases, leaving 18 bases between them. The CDR3 spells CATSSLHSLRISGNTIYF. The DNA of the CDR3 is TGTGCCACCAGCAGCCTGCACAGCTTACGAATCTCTGGAAACACCATATATTTT.

The gene calls are TRBV5-1 and TRBJ2-7, with 7 bases identical to TRBD2. The CDR3 is 15 residues long. Germline V gives CDR1 SGHRS, CDR2 YFSETQ. V trimming: 4 bases; J trimming: 5 bases; junction bases outside the gene matches: 12. For the CDR3, the DNA is TGCGCCAGCAGCCCGACCGGCCATACTAGCGACGAGCAGTACTTC. It specifies CASSPTGHTSDEQYF. The variable domain in full, completed from reference TRBV5-1 and TRBJ2-7, reads KAGVTQTPRYLIKTRGQQVTLSCSPISGHRSVSWYQQTPGQGLQFLFEYFSETQRNKGNFPGRFSGRQFSNSRSEMNVSTLELGDSALYLCASSPTGHTSDEQYFGPGTRLTVT.

This chain joins TRBV6-7 and TRBJ2-1; the match to TRBD1 covers 7 bases. TRBV6-7 has ORF status, its function being uncertain. The CDR3 runs 16 residues. The trim removed 3 bases at V and 7 bases at J, leaving 12 bases unmatched. The CDR3 sequence: CASSYCEGAIRNEQFF. As DNA, the CDR3 is TGTGCCAGCAGTTATTGTGAGGGGGCGATCCGAAATGAGCAGTTCTTC.

This clone occurred a few times. The CDR3 is CASSREGSIPTDTQYF. CDR3 sequence (DNA): TGTGCCAGCAGCCGGGAGGGTAGCATACCCACAGATACGCAGTATTTT. The chain joins TRBV14 to TRBJ2-3, with 7 bases that match TRBD2. The V gene's germline CDR1 is SGHDN and CDR2 FVKESK. V gave up 4 bases and J gave up 2 bases; unmatched junction bases: 9. This CDR3 has 16 residues.

The chain carries TRBV19 and TRBJ2-7; 8 bases match TRBD2. The CDR3 contains 13 residues. Germline V gives CDR1 LNHDA, CDR2 SQIVND (reference sequence). V lost 3 bases and J lost 6; bases outside the gene matches: 4. Here the CDR3 DNA reads TGTGCCAGTAGTATTGCGGGACTAGGCGAGCAGTACTTC. Encoded protein: CASSIAGLGEQYF.

The gene calls are TRBV9 and TRBJ2-7, with D possibly being TRBD2 (5 bases). Per the germline V gene, CDR1 is SGDLS and CDR2 is YYNGEE. V gave up 3 bases and J gave up 5 bases, with 18 bases separating them. The CDR3 length is 15 residues. CDR3 in DNA: TGTGCCAGCAGCGCCTCCGGGAACCAAGCCCACGAGCAGTACTTC. This sequence encodes CASSASGNQAHEQYF.

The chain links TRBV6-4 to TRBJ1-1, with TRBD1 identical over 9 bases. Germline lookup yields CDR1 MRHNA and CDR2 SNTAGT. The CDR3 totals 15 residues. After removal of 0 bases from V and 4 bases from J, the junction contained 3 bases not matched to a gene. The CDR3 coding sequence is TGTGCCAGCAGTGACTCCCGGGACAGGGCCACTGAAGCTTTCTTT. Its protein product is CASSDSRDRATEAFF.

This clone appeared a single time. The chain combines TRBV9 with TRBJ1-1, with 7 bases lining up with TRBD1. The CDR3 runs 16 residues. V was pared by 3 bases and J by 11 bases, with 19 bases of the junction left unmatched. CDR1 is SGDLS, CDR2 YYNGEE, per germline. The CDR3 DNA reads TGTGCCAGCAGCGCGCCTATCGAGGGGACAGAAGACTTGGCTTTCTTT. It yields the protein CASSAPIEGTEDLAFF.